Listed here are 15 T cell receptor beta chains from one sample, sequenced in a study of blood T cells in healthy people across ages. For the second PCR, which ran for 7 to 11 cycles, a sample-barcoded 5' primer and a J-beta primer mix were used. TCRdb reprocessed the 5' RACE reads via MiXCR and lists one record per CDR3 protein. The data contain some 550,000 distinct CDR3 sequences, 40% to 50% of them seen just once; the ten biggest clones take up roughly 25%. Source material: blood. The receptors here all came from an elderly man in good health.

The CDR3 reads CSVGVRGFGGEQYF. CDR3 bases: TGCAGCGTTGGGGTAAGGGGTTTCGGAGGCGAGCAGTACTTC. The V and J genes are TRBV29-1 and TRBJ2-7; D tentatively fits TRBD1 or TRBD2 (5 bases each). The CDR3 has 14 amino acids. Germline values: CDR1 SQVTM, CDR2 ANQGSEA. Trimming took 4 bases from V and 6 from J, leaving 19 bases between them.

CDR3 DNA sequence: TGTGCCAGTAGGGGTTCTGCCGGGAGGACCAACAATGAGCAGTTCTTC. This encodes CASRGSAGRTNNEQFF. V gene TRBV19 combines with J gene TRBJ2-1; 7 bases match TRBD2. The CDR3 loop spans 16 amino acids. Germline CDR1 is LNHDA and CDR2 is SQIVND (reference sequence). V was pared by 6 bases and J by 5 bases, with 13 bases of the junction left unmatched. Variable domain in full (rest from reference TRBV19 and TRBJ2-1): DGGITQSPKYLFRKEGQNVTLSCEQNLNHDAMYWYRQDPGQGLRLIYYSQIVNDFQKGDIAEGYSVSREKKESFPLTVTSAQKNPTAFYLCASRGSAGRTNNEQFFGPGTRLTVL.

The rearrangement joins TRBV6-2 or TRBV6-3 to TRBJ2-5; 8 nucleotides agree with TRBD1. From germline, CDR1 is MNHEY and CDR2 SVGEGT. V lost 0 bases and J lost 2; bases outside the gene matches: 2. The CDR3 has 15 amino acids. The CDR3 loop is CASSYSGTGQETQYF. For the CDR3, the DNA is TGTGCCAGCAGTTACTCAGGGACAGGACAAGAGACCCAGTACTTC.

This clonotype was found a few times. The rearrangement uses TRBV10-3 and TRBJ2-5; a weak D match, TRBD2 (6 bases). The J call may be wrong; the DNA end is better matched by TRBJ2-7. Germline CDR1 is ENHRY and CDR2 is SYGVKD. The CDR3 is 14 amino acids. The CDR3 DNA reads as TGTGCCATCAGTGGGTCGCCTAGCGCCTACGAGCAGTACTTC. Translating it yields CAISGSPSAYEQYF.

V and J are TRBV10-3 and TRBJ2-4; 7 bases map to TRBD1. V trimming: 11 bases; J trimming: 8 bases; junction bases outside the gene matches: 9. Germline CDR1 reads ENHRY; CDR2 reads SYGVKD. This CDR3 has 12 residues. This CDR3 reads CASQDRSDIQYF. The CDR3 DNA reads TGTGCCTCACAGGACAGGTCGGACATTCAGTACTTC.

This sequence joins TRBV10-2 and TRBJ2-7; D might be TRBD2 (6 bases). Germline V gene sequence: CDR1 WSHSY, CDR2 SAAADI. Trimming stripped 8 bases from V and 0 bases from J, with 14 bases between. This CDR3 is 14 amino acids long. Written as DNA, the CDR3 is TGCGCCAGCCGGGATAGCGGTCACTCCTACGAGCAGTACTTC. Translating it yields CASRDSGHSYEQYF.

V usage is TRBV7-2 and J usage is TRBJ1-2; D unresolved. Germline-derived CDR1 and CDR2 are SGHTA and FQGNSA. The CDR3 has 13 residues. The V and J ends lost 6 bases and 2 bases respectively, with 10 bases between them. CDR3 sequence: CASRATVNYGYTF. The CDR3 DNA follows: TGTGCCAGCAGGGCGACGGTGAACTATGGCTACACCTTC.

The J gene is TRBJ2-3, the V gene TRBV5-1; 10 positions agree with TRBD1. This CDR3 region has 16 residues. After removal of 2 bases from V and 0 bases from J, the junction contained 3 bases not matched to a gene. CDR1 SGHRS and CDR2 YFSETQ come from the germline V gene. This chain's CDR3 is CASSLRTGGSTDTQYF. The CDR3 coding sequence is TGCGCCAGCAGCTTAAGGACAGGGGGAAGCACAGATACGCAGTATTTT.

The CDR3 loop reads CASSPYVYNEQFF. DNA of the CDR3: TGTGCCAGCAGCCCGTATGTCTACAATGAGCAGTTCTTC. V and J are TRBV7-2 and TRBJ2-1, with no clear D. The CDR3 loop spans 13 amino acids. CDR1 is SGHTA and CDR2 is FQGNSA in the germline V gene. V was pared by 5 bases and J by 3 bases, with 8 bases between.

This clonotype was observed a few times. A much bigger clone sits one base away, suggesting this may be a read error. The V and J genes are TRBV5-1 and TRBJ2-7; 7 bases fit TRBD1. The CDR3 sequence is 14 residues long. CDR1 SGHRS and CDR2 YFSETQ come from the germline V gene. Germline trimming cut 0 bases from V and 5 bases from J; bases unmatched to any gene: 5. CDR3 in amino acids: CASSLVGDSDEQYF. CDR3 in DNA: TGCGCCAGCAGCTTGGTCGGGGACAGCGACGAGCAGTACTTC.

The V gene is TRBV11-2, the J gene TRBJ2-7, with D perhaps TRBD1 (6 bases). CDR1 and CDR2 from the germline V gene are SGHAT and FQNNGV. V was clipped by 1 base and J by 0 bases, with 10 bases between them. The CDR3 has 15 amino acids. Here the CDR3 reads CASSLGTVDSYEQYF. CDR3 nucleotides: TGTGCCAGCAGCTTAGGGACAGTGGACTCCTACGAGCAGTACTTC.

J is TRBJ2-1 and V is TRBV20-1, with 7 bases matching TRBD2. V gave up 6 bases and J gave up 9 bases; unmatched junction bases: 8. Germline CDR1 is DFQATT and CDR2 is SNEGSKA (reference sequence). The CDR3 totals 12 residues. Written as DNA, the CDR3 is TGCAGTGCGGTGGTGACTAGCTTTGAGCAGTTCTTC. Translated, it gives CSAVVTSFEQFF.

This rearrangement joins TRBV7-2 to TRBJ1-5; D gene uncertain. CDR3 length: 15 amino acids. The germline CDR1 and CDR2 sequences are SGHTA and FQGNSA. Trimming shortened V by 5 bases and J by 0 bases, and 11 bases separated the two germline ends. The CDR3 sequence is CASSPATYSNQPQHF. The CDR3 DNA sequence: TGTGCCAGCAGCCCCGCGACTTATAGCAATCAGCCCCAGCATTTT.

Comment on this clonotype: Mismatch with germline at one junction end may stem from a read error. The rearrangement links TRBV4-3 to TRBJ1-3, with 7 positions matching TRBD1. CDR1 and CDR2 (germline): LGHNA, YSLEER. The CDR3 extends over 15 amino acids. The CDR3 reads CASSQGQGSGNAIYF. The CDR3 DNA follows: TGCGCCAGCAGCCAAGGACAGGGATCTGGAAACGCCATATATTTT.

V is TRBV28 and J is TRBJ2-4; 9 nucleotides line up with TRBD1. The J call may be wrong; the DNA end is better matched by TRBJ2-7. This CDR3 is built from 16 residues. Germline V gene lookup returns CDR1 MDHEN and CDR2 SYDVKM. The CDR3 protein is CASTSGWDRVQVEQYF. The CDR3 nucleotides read TGTGCCAGCACCTCGGGTTGGGACAGGGTGCAGGTCGAGCAGTACTTC.